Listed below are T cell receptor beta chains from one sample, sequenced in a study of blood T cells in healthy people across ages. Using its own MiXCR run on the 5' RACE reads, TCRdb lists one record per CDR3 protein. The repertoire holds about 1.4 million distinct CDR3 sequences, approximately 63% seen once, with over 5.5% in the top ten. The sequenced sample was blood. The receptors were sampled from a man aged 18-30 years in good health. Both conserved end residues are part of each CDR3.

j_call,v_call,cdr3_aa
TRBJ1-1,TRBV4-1,CASSHGGFTEAFF
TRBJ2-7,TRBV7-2,CASSQSLDSSYEQYF
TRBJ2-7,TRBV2,CASSMLAGEFYEQYF
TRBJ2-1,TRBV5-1,CASSFRSDYNEQFF
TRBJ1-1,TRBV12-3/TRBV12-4,CASSLIVHTEAFF
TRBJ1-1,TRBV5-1,CASSPKQGAANTEAFF
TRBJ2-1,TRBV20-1,CSARDLRDPNYNEQFF
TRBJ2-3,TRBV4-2,CASSQASARTDTQYF
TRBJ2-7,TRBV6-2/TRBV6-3,CASSSQGPSYEQYF
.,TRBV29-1,CSGQQGTDYEQYF
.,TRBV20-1,CSASSSGGRETQYF
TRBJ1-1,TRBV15,CATSRDWATLNTEAFF
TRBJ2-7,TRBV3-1,CASSQELEVLSSYEQYF
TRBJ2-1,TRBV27,CASSVSDSYNEQFF
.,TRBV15,CATSSSNRGPYEQYF
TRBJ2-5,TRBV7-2,CASTETGYNEQYF
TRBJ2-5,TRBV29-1,CSVAGGRRQWEETQYF
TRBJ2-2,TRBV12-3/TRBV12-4,CASMQGAGGELFF
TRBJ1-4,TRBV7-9,CASSRDRGTLHEKLFF
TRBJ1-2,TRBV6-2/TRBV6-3,CASGSGTGGRTNGYTF
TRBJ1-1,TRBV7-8,CASSALHGLDTEAFF
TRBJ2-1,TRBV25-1,CASSEYSSRGQYNEQFF
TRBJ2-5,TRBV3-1,CASSQTGTDDGETQYF
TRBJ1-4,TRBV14,CASSQAGGKFEKLFF
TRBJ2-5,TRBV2,CASMVDRGLETQYF
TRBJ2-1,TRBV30,CAWRGGIEQFF
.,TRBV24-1,CATSDFGTSGGTGETQYF
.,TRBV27,CASSLQRVRSYEQYF
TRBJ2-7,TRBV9,CASSVSGTSSYEQYF
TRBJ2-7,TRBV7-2,CASSLVSGGTSSSYEQYF
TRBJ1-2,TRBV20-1,CSARLPLGIYGYTF
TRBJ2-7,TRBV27,CASRPLEKNEQYF
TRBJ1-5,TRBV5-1,CASSPGKGAQPQHF
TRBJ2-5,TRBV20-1,CSARGNRVRGTQYF
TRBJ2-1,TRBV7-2,CASSLGGVALQVGNEQFF
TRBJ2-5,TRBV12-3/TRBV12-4,CASSFTSEVYF
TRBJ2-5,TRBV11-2,CASSLTGGGIQETQYF
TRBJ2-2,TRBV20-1,CSARVFGQGIDTGELFF
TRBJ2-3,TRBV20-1,CSARGDQAALGDTQYF
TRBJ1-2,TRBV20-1,CSASPMGSTARSGYTF
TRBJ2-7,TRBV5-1,CASAPDNPWDEQYF
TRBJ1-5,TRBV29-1,CSVELQSGQPQHF
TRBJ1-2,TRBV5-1,CASSRGGEYGYTF
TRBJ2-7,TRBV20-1,CSARDDGRGSYEQYF
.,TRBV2,CASIREWPPETQYF
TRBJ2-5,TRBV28,CASSIPGTSYAEETQYF
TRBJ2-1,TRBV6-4,CASSEGRGQNEQFF